The next 12 T cell receptor beta chains were all read from a single sample in a study of blood T cell repertoires in COVID-19. The repertoire was sequenced with immunoSEQ multiplex PCR; TCRdb's copy has only in-frame clones and lacks some. The repertoire includes some 200,000 clones, about 79% of them detected once, and roughly a tenth sits in the top ten. Sequencing was carried out using peripheral blood. The receptors derive from a man aged 50 to 59 with active or convalescent COVID-19.

Regarding this clone: At one end, the junction sequence differs from germline, possibly due to a read error. This CDR3 is CASSLADRESMDTQYF. The CDR3 DNA reads as TGTGCTAGCAGCTTGGCGGACAGGGAGTCGATGGATACGCAGTATTTT. The chain links TRBV7-7 to TRBJ2-3, with 8 bases fitting TRBD1. Germline CDR1 SSHAT, CDR2 FNYEAQ (reference sequence). CDR3 length equals 16 residues.

The chain links TRBV3-1 (or the pseudogene TRBV3-2) to TRBJ2-1; the D gene is possibly TRBD2 (6 bases). CDR1 and CDR2 from the germline V gene are LGHDT and YNNKEL (reference sequence). V was cut by 1 base and J by 6 bases, with 19 bases left in between. The CDR3 length is 17 residues. This CDR3 reads CASSQARGTAAANEQFF. The DNA of the CDR3 is TGTGCCAGCAGCCAAGCCCGGGGGACGGCGGCGGCCAATGAGCAGTTCTTC.

The chain recombines TRBV5-1 with TRBJ1-6; D gene ambiguous. Germline-derived CDR1 and CDR2 are SGHRS and YFSETQ. V lost 0 bases to trimming and J lost 4 bases, with 5 bases between them. The CDR3 spans 14 residues. This CDR3 reads CASSLALYNSPLHF. CDR3 DNA sequence: TGCGCCAGCAGCTTGGCCCTATATAATTCACCCCTCCACTTT.

This clone appeared a few times. The chain uses TRBV3-1 (or the pseudogene TRBV3-2) and TRBJ2-7; 12 bases agree with TRBD1. CDR3 length equals 20 residues. V shed 0 bases, J shed 1 base, and the junction held 13 bases outside the gene matches. CDR1 is LGHDT and CDR2 is YNNKEL in the germline V gene (reference sequence). The CDR3 sequence: CASSQDLAGTGGLPSYEQYF. The CDR3 nucleotides are TGTGCCAGCAGCCAAGATCTAGCCGGGACAGGGGGCCTCCCTTCCTACGAGCAGTACTTC.

This chain uses TRBV5-4 with TRBJ1-2; D ambiguous. Germline V gene lookup returns CDR1 SGHNT and CDR2 YYREEE (reference sequence). The CDR3 loop spans 15 amino acids. Deletions cut 2 bases from V and 4 bases from J, with 15 bases between. The chain's CDR3 is CASSFSKAGFYGYTF. Written as DNA, the CDR3 is TGTGCCAGCAGCTTTTCTAAGGCGGGGTTCTATGGCTACACCTTC.

V and J are TRBV6-5 and TRBJ1-2; a weak D match, TRBD1 (5 bases). Germline V gene lookup returns CDR1 MNHEY and CDR2 SVGAGI. Trimming took off 7 bases at V and 4 bases at J, with 13 bases between the two ends. The CDR3 is 13 residues long. The CDR3 region has the DNA TGTGCCAGCATCGGAGGAGGGGCCTATGGCTACACCTTC. Translating gives CASIGGGAYGYTF.

This clone appeared once. Written as DNA, the CDR3 is TGTGCCAGCAGTTTCGGTCGACGGGGGAACACTGAAGCTTTCTTT. Translating gives CASSFGRRGNTEAFF. The gene calls are TRBV28 and TRBJ1-1; D unclear. Germline CDR1 reads MDHEN; CDR2 reads SYDVKM. The CDR3 is made up of 15 amino acids. V lost 3 bases and J lost 1, with 12 bases in between.

V gene TRBV4-1 combines with J gene TRBJ1-6, with TRBD1 as a possible D gene (5 bases). The germline V gene encodes CDR1 MGHRA and CDR2 YSYEKL. The CDR3 sequence is 17 residues long. The CDR3 nucleotides are TGCCCCCCCAGCCGCCCGGTTTGGGGGGAAAATAATTCACCCCTCCACTTT. Protein: CPPSRPVWGENNSPLHF.

This rearrangement joins TRBV2 to TRBJ1-2; 7 bases are a match to TRBD1. The V gene's germline CDR1 is SNHLY and CDR2 FYNNEI. The trim removed 10 bases at V and 2 bases at J, leaving 7 bases unmatched. The CDR3 is 13 residues long. CDR3 DNA: TGTGCCACCGGACAGGATGACAACTATGGCTACACCTTC. Residues: CATGQDDNYGYTF.

The rearrangement uses TRBV6-2 or TRBV6-3 and TRBJ1-1, with 7 bases that match TRBD1. The CDR3 covers 15 residues. V trimming: 2 bases; J trimming: 5 bases; junction bases outside the gene matches: 8. Germline-derived CDR1 and CDR2 are MNHEY and SVGEGT. The CDR3 sequence: CASSYTSTGTTEAFF. DNA of the CDR3: TGTGCCAGCAGTTACACATCGACAGGGACAACTGAAGCTTTCTTT.

This chain connects TRBV9 to TRBJ1-1; tentative D call: TRBD1 (6 bases). This CDR3 region has 14 residues. Germline-derived CDR1 and CDR2 are SGDLS and YYNGEE. Between the trimmed V and J ends, which lost 1 base and 7 bases, there was a span of 14 bases. The CDR3: CASSVTGLLDEAFF. The CDR3 bases are TGTGCCAGCAGCGTAACAGGGCTGTTAGATGAAGCTTTCTTT.

The V gene is TRBV9, the J gene TRBJ1-2; 7 bases fit TRBD1. V trimming: 0 bases; J trimming: 8 bases; junction bases outside the gene matches: 1. The germline V gene encodes CDR1 SGDLS and CDR2 YYNGEE. The CDR3 is made up of 12 amino acids. The CDR3 loop is CASSVGQGGYTF. As DNA, the CDR3 is TGTGCCAGCAGCGTAGGACAGGGAGGCTACACCTTC.